This T cell receptor (beta chain) was found in a study of CD8 T cells in ankylosing spondylitis. TCRdb used MiXCR to reprocess the 5' RACE reads, holding one entry per CDR3 protein. This sample has 200,000 to 300,000 distinct CDR3 sequences, with roughly a tenth found just once. This clonotype has just a few counts. V was pared by 7 bases and J by 10 bases, with 9 bases of the junction left unmatched. Germline loops: CDR1 KGHSH, CDR2 LQKENI. CDR3 length equals 15 residues. This chain connects TRBV18 to TRBJ2-1; TRBD2 matches 14 bases. Sequencing was done on a sample of blood, either unsorted or a sorted T cell fraction (not recorded which). This TCR derives from a male donor with ankylosing spondylitis or in good health (not recorded which). The CDR3 spells CASWPGLAGVSEQFF. In DNA, the CDR3 is TGTGCCAGCTGGCCGGGACTAGCGGGAGTAAGCGAGCAGTTCTTC. Combining the CDR3 with reference TRBV18 and TRBJ2-1 gives the whole variable domain NAGVMQNPRHLVRRRGQEARLRCSPMKGHSHVYWYRQLPEEGLKFMVYLQKENIIDESGMPKERFSAEFPKEGPSILRIQQVVRGDSAAYFCASWPGLAGVSEQFFGPGTRLTVL.